This T cell receptor (beta chain) was captured by sequencing in a study of blood T cell repertoires in COVID-19 (dated by TCRdb to the early 2020s). Regarding the study in general: The collaborator samples originated in the United States, Italy and Spain and spanned the acute and convalescent phases of COVID-19. The prospective study material was composed of cDNA or gDNA derived from T cells, B-cell-depleted T cells, or PBMCs. The dataset comprised deeply sampled blood TCRbeta repertoires from subjects exposed to, actively infected with, or recovered from COVID-19. The repertoires were released in a freely available public database meant as a resource for research on the immune response to SARS-CoV-2. The samples were drawn from the first 160 participants of the ongoing ImmuneRACE study and from more than 1,000 subjects provided by 6 global collaborators. A de-identified subject ID, COVID-19 status, age in years and sex were almost always included in the sample metadata. HLA class I and class II types, where available, came from metadata supplied by the sample provider rather than from assay-based typing.

For CDR1 and CDR2, the germline V gene lists SGHTA and FQGTGA. V is trimmed back by 8 bases and J by 4 bases, and the junction contains 5 bases that no gene match accounts for. The CDR3 starts with the cysteine, ends with the phenylalanine, and has 14 residues. Only the CDR3 DNA is retained, 42 bases long and in frame from the first base. As concerns this clone: Which antigen it targets is not known. No much larger clone exists at a distance of one base, and base qualities are not known.

The collaborating institutions used their own protocols to collect whole blood in K2EDTA tubes. For TCRbeta analysis, collaborators shipped samples in one of three forms: frozen whole blood, isolated PBMCs, or DNA extracted from either of those sample types. Overall study outcomes, separate from this receptor: How much clinical and demographic metadata was included differed by source and by participant, and the metadata was provided uncurated.

The immunoSEQ Assay, a bias-controlled multiplex PCR, was used to amplify TCRbeta CDR3 regions from genomic DNA. The study's own analysis went as follows. Nucleated cell counts per sample were estimated from amplification of reference gene primers within the assay. To quantify the absolute abundance of each unique TCRbeta CDR3 rearrangement, sequence reads were collapsed and filtered. For each sample, productive Simpson clonality was calculated by taking the square root of Simpson's diversity index across productive rearrangements. TCRdb re-hosts the immuneACCESS table, in-frame sequences only. Its copies lack some clones; in the studies checked, an unresolved V gene accounts for under half of them, and the cause for the rest is not known. That table supplies the V and J calls and clone size; D and trimming were determined from the DNA. The sample data list approximately 220,000 clones, and approximately 86% of these were observed just once. Approximately 2.9% of the sample goes to the ten largest clones.

The origin of this receptor is a man in his 60s with acute or convalescent COVID-19. What was sequenced was peripheral blood. Here the chain combines TRBV7-3 and TRBJ2-2; 9 junctional bases match TRBD1. The CDR3 protein: CASRRGQGTGELFF. The sequenced DNA is TGTGCCAGCCGGCGGGGACAGGGCACCGGGGAGCTGTTTTTT.